The 28 T cell receptor beta chains reported below all come from one sample, sequenced in a study of early T cells in non-severe SARS-CoV-2 infection. Each CDR3 protein is one row after TCRdb ran MiXCR on the 5' RACE reads. The sample has about 75,000 distinct CDR3 sequences, about 11% seen once. Sequencing used whole blood, obtained at baseline. These receptors were obtained from an adult who was a healthcare worker with PCR-confirmed SARS-CoV-2 infection or an uninfected control (not recorded which).

This clonotype was seen a handful of times. The chain recombines TRBV24-1 with TRBJ2-1; maybe TRBD1 (5 bases). Trimming shortened V by 4 bases and J by 2 bases, and 14 bases separated the two germline ends. This CDR3 region has 16 residues. The germline V gene encodes CDR1 KGHDR and CDR2 SFDVKD. The CDR3 loop reads CATSDPKTEPYNEQFF. CDR3 nucleotides: TGTGCCACCAGTGACCCGAAGACAGAACCCTACAATGAGCAGTTCTTC.

This clonotype was recorded a few times. The chain employs TRBV7-2 and TRBJ2-5, with D maybe TRBD2 (5 bases). V gave up 0 bases and J gave up 9 bases, with 14 bases separating them. In germline, CDR1 is SGHTA, CDR2 FQGNSA. The CDR3 totals 14 residues. Here the CDR3 reads CASSLAYEGRAQYF. Written as DNA, the CDR3 is TGTGCCAGCAGCTTAGCATACGAGGGTAGGGCCCAGTACTTC.

The rearrangement links TRBV20-1 to TRBJ2-3; no firm D call. The germline V gene encodes CDR1 DFQATT and CDR2 SNEGSKA (reference sequence). This CDR3 comprises 16 residues. The V gene lost 0 bases and the J gene lost 3 bases, with 16 bases spanning the gap. In DNA, the CDR3 is TGCAGTGCTAGAGATAGTCAGCGAGGCGCGACAGATACGCAGTATTTT. Its translation: CSARDSQRGATDTQYF.

This clonotype was detected a few times. The chain is built from TRBV29-1 and TRBJ1-1; unclear D gene. CDR3 size: 14 residues. Germline assignment: CDR1 SQVTM and CDR2 ANQGSEA. Trimming took off 0 bases at V and 5 bases at J, with 13 bases between the two ends. The CDR3 loop reads CSVEDQFRATEAFF. The CDR3 DNA follows: TGCAGCGTTGAAGATCAGTTTAGGGCAACTGAAGCTTTCTTT.

This clonotype was seen repeatedly, ten times or more. CDR3: CSVEEETPEGNYGYTF. DNA for the CDR3: TGCAGCGTTGAAGAGGAAACCCCGGAAGGAAACTATGGCTACACCTTC. The chain carries TRBV29-1 and TRBJ1-2; no clear D. V lost 0 bases and J 2 bases, leaving 16 bases between the germline ends. Germline values: CDR1 SQVTM, CDR2 ANQGSEA. This CDR3 region has 16 residues.

This clonotype was found a few times. The chain combines TRBV6-5 with TRBJ2-5; the match to TRBD2 covers 11 bases. Trimming cost V 5 bases and J 3 bases; bases outside gene matches: 8. The CDR3 runs to 16 residues. Germline assignment: CDR1 MNHEY and CDR2 SVGAGI. CDR3 sequence (DNA): TGTGCCAGCAGTATTAGCGGGGGGGCCGGGAAAGAGACCCAGTACTTC. This gives the protein CASSISGGAGKETQYF.

This clonotype was seen ten or more times. This chain links TRBV7-2 with TRBJ2-3, with D maybe TRBD1 (5 bases). This CDR3 spans 13 amino acids. CDR1 is SGHTA, CDR2 FQGNSA, per germline. V dropped 3 bases and J dropped 7 bases, with 11 bases sitting between them. CDR3 sequence reads: CASSFRRDNTQYF. CDR3 DNA: TGTGCCAGCAGCTTCCGCAGGGATAATACGCAGTATTTT.

This clonotype was observed a few times. J is TRBJ2-3 and V is TRBV21-1. TRBV21-1 is a documented pseudogene. The CDR3 covers 15 residues. CDR3 loop: CASNSFQPPRYTQYF. The CDR3, as DNA: TGTGCCAGCAATTCTTTCCAACCGCCAAGGTATACGCAGTATTTT.

This clonotype was seen at least ten times. This chain connects TRBV28 to TRBJ1-5; tentative D call: TRBD1 (6 bases). Per germline, CDR1 MDHEN and CDR2 SYDVKM. V was trimmed by 2 bases and J by 5 bases, leaving 22 bases between them. The CDR3 spans 18 residues. Written as DNA, the CDR3 is TGTGCCAGCAGTTTACCCGCCATGACAGGATTTCGGGATCAGCCCCAGCATTTT. Protein product: CASSLPAMTGFRDQPQHF.

The chain employs TRBV7-9 and TRBJ1-1, with D perhaps matching TRBD1 (5 bases). CDR3 length: 13 residues. Germline V lookup: CDR1 SEHNR, CDR2 FQNEAQ (reference sequence). Trimming pared 4 bases from V and 8 bases from J, leaving 14 bases between. This CDR3 is CASSSNGAREAFF. The CDR3 bases are TGTGCCAGCAGCTCCAATGGGGCCAGGGAAGCTTTCTTT.

This clonotype was observed once. This sequence may be a read error, since a much larger clone differs from it by one base. This chain connects TRBV27 to TRBJ1-1; maybe TRBD1 (6 bases). The CDR3 covers 14 residues. Germline V gene sequence: CDR1 MNHEY, CDR2 SMNVEV (reference sequence). CDR3 DNA: TGTGCCAGCAGCGCAACCGGACAGATCACTGGAGCTTTCTTT. The encoded protein is CASSATGQITGAFF.

This clonotype showed up just a few times. This chain uses TRBV10-3 with TRBJ2-2, with a possible D match to TRBD2 (6 bases). In germline, CDR1 is ENHRY, CDR2 SYGVKD. Trimming removed 5 bases from V and 0 bases from J, with 10 bases in between. The CDR3 loop spans 15 amino acids. The CDR3 here is CAISIGTSNTGELFF. The CDR3 DNA is TGTGCCATCAGTATCGGGACTTCGAACACCGGGGAGCTGTTTTTT.

This clonotype turned up a few times. V is TRBV27 and J is TRBJ2-2; 9 bases match TRBD1. CDR1 is MNHEY and CDR2 is SMNVEV in the germline V gene (reference sequence). The CDR3 totals 17 residues. V lost 10 bases, J lost 4 bases, and 16 bases stayed unmatched. CDR3 DNA sequence: TGTGCCACCCTCCCACAGGGGGCGGTGATGGGCACCGGGGAGCTGTTTTTT. Translated, it gives CATLPQGAVMGTGELFF.

The table lists this clonotype with many counts. The chain uses TRBV30 and TRBJ2-5; D remains unclear. This CDR3 region has 15 residues. The germline V and J ends were trimmed by 0 bases and 5 bases, with 16 bases remaining between them. Germline lookup yields CDR1 GTSNPN and CDR2 SVGIG (reference sequence). CDR3 sequence (DNA): TGTGCCTGGAGTGTCGGTCAGCGCCTCCGCGAGACCCAGTACTTC. It specifies CAWSVGQRLRETQYF.

The chain links TRBV28 to TRBJ2-7, with 9 bases lining up with TRBD1. Germline V gene data show CDR1 as MDHEN and CDR2 as SYDVKM. The CDR3 covers 13 residues. The V and J ends lost 7 bases and 1 base, in that order; junction bases with no gene match: 2. The CDR3 reads CASTGQGSYEQYF. CDR3 coding DNA: TGTGCCAGCACGGGACAGGGATCCTACGAGCAGTACTTC.

This clonotype was recorded a few times. The chain employs TRBV6-5 and TRBJ1-6, with 8 bases matching TRBD1. Looked up from germline, CDR1 is MNHEY and CDR2 is SVGAGI. The CDR3 consists of 16 residues. V dropped 5 bases and J dropped 10; count of bases not matched to a gene: 13. The CDR3 region has the DNA TGTGCCAGCAGTCGAGCGGGCAGGGGGCTGGGGTCACCCCTCCACTTT. It translates to CASSRAGRGLGSPLHF.

This chain uses TRBV2 with TRBJ2-7, with TRBD1 matching over 7 bases. Germline CDR1 reads SNHLY; CDR2 reads FYNNEI. Germline trimming cut 6 bases from V and 1 base from J; bases unmatched to any gene: 6. The CDR3 is 14 residues long. The CDR3, as DNA: TGTGCCAGCAGGACCGGGACAGTATCCTACGAGCAGTACTTC. This codes for CASRTGTVSYEQYF.

This clonotype was observed a few times. The chain recombines TRBV7-9 with TRBJ2-5; D is ambiguous. Trimming cost V 0 bases and J 2 bases, with 7 bases left between them. Germline CDR1 and CDR2: SEHNR and FQNEAQ (reference sequence). The length of the CDR3 is 14 residues. This CDR3 reads CASSLANTQETQYF. In DNA, the CDR3 is TGTGCCAGCAGCTTAGCGAACACTCAAGAGACCCAGTACTTC.

This clonotype was picked up a small number of times. The rearrangement joins TRBV29-1 to TRBJ1-1; TRBD1 is a possible D gene (5 bases). Trimming removed 7 bases at V and 0 bases at J, with 12 bases between. The length of the CDR3 is 13 residues. Germline-derived CDR1 and CDR2 are SQVTM and ANQGSEA. CDR3 sequence: CSGGRDLNTEAFF. In nucleotides, the CDR3 is TGCAGCGGGGGCCGGGATTTGAACACTGAAGCTTTCTTT. The full variable domain, with the rest looked up from reference TRBV29-1 and TRBJ1-1, is SAVISQKPSRDICQRGTSLTIQCQVDSQVTMMFWYRQQPGQSLTLIATANQGSEATYESGFVIDKFPISRPNLTFSTLTVSNMSPEDSSIYLCSGGRDLNTEAFFGQGTRLTVV.

This clonotype was seen repeatedly, ten times or more. CDR3 sequence: CAWSNPTGARTEAFF. For the CDR3, the DNA is TGTGCCTGGAGTAATCCCACAGGGGCTAGGACTGAAGCTTTCTTT. The chain uses TRBV30 and TRBJ1-1, with 7 positions matching TRBD1. Germline V gene sequence: CDR1 GTSNPN, CDR2 SVGIG (reference sequence). CDR3 size: 15 residues. V gave up 2 bases and J gave up 5 bases; unmatched junction bases: 11.

About this clonotype: At one boundary the junction diverges from the germline segment, which might be a read error. The J gene is TRBJ1-1, the V gene TRBV20-1; the D gene is possibly TRBD1 (6 bases). The CDR3 has 14 residues. In germline, CDR1 is DFQATT, CDR2 SNEGSKA (reference sequence). The CDR3 DNA follows: TGCAGTGCTAGAGAGCTAACAGGGAACACTGAAACTTTCTTT. It is translated as CSARELTGNTETFF.

This clonotype has a count of ten or more. The V and J genes are TRBV18 and TRBJ2-3; 7 positions match TRBD1. This CDR3 is 14 amino acids long. Looked up from germline, CDR1 is KGHSH and CDR2 is LQKENI. V was clipped by 4 bases and J by 2 bases; unmatched bases: 3. As DNA, the CDR3 is TGTGCCAGCTCACGGGACAGAGACACAGATACGCAGTATTTT. Its protein is CASSRDRDTDTQYF.

The chain has TRBV6-1 and TRBJ1-5; D uncertain. CDR3 length: 12 amino acids. Germline V CDR1 and CDR2: MNHNS, SASEGT. The V gene lost 4 bases and the J gene lost 4 bases, with 5 bases spanning the gap. CDR3 sequence: CASSAGNQPQHF. As DNA, the CDR3 is TGTGCCAGCAGTGCCGGAAATCAGCCCCAGCATTTT.

The rearrangement links TRBV7-9 to TRBJ1-1; D is unclear. CDR1 and CDR2 (germline): SEHNR, FQNEAQ (reference sequence). The CDR3 totals 13 residues. V dropped 2 bases and J dropped 4 bases, with 8 bases sitting between them. In DNA, the CDR3 is TGTGCCAGCAGCTTAAAGGATCTCACTGAAGCTTTCTTT. This translates into CASSLKDLTEAFF.

The chain carries TRBV9 and TRBJ2-4, with TRBD2 matching over 7 bases. The J segment lost 12 bases and the V segment lost 0 bases, leaving 12 bases of the junction unmatched. Germline V gene lookup returns CDR1 SGDLS and CDR2 YYNGEE. The CDR3 consists of 15 residues. For the CDR3, the DNA is TGTGCCAGCAGCGTAGCGGGAGGAGGCAAGGGAAATCAGTACTTC. This translates into CASSVAGGGKGNQYF.

This clonotype was observed a few times. The V call is TRBV7-9, the J call TRBJ2-7; D not certain. Germline CDR1 is SEHNR and CDR2 is FQNEAQ (reference sequence). The germline V and J ends were trimmed by 5 bases and 5 bases, with 7 bases remaining between them. The CDR3 runs 11 residues. DNA of the CDR3: TGTGCCAGCAGCCCCAGCCACGAGCAGTACTTC. It yields the protein CASSPSHEQYF.

This clonotype was observed a handful of times. CDR3 residues: CASRPPGDGANVLTF. In DNA form, the CDR3 reads TGTGCCAGCAGACCTCCAGGGGATGGGGCCAACGTCCTGACTTTC. The gene calls are TRBV25-1 and TRBJ2-6, with D possibly matching TRBD1 (6 bases). From germline, CDR1 is MGHDK and CDR2 SYGVNS. The CDR3 is 15 amino acids. V lost 6 bases, J lost 3 bases, and 12 bases lay in between.

The chain recombines TRBV28 with TRBJ2-7, with no clear D. V lost 1 base and J lost 6, with 10 bases in between. Germline V CDR1 and CDR2: MDHEN, SYDVKM. The CDR3 covers 13 residues. The CDR3 region has the DNA TGTGCCAGCAGTTTATTGGGCCCGGCCGAGCAGTACTTC. This encodes CASSLLGPAEQYF.